One and the same sample provided the 31 T cell receptor beta chains below, sequenced in a study of blood T cell repertoires in COVID-19. Sequencing used immunoSEQ multiplex PCR; TCRdb keeps in-frame clones, though not all of them. The sample consists of 150,000 to 200,000 clones, over 70% of them appearing once. Sequencing was carried out using PBMCs or T cells enriched from blood (not recorded which). Receptors originate from a woman in her fifties or sixties who had recovered from COVID-19.

This chain uses TRBV27 with TRBJ2-1, with D possibly matching TRBD1 (7 bases). The germline V gene has CDR1 MNHEY and CDR2 SMNVEV (reference sequence). This CDR3 region has 16 residues. The V gene lost 2 bases and the J gene lost 12 bases, with 23 bases spanning the gap. The CDR3 DNA follows: TGTGCCAGCAGTTTAGAGGGACAGAGTAGGGGGGTCGGGCAGTTCTTC. It is translated as CASSLEGQSRGVGQFF.

This clone was counted a single time. The rearrangement uses TRBV5-1 and TRBJ2-1, with 9 positions matching TRBD2. CDR3 size: 18 residues. CDR1 and CDR2 (germline): SGHRS, YFSETQ. The junction had 19 bases not matched to a gene; V was cut back by 4 bases and J by 8 bases. CDR3: CASSPNFRGRAQGYEQFF. CDR3 sequence (DNA): TGCGCCAGCAGCCCGAACTTTCGCGGGAGGGCCCAGGGTTATGAGCAGTTCTTC.

This clone was detected a few times. The V and J genes are TRBV6-5 and TRBJ1-1; TRBD1 might be the D (6 bases). Germline CDR1 reads MNHEY; CDR2 reads SVGAGI. The CDR3 runs 15 residues. V was trimmed by 4 bases and J by 4 bases, leaving 16 bases between them. The CDR3 nucleotides read TGTGCCAGCAGTTCCCGGGATCAGGGGATCACTGAAGCTTTCTTT. The encoded protein is CASSSRDQGITEAFF.

V is TRBV7-9 and J is TRBJ1-1, with TRBD1 as a possible D gene (6 bases). Trimming cost V 5 bases and J 3 bases, with 10 bases left between them. The CDR3 has 13 residues. CDR1 SEHNR and CDR2 FQNEAQ come from the germline V gene (reference sequence). The CDR3, as DNA: TGTGCCAGCAGCGCGGACAGTCACACTGAAGCTTTCTTT. Translation gives CASSADSHTEAFF.

This clone was counted a few times. This rearrangement joins TRBV2 to TRBJ1-2; D is uncertain. The CDR3 has 14 residues. From germline, CDR1 is SNHLY and CDR2 FYNNEI. The V end was cut by 5 bases, the J end by 4 bases, with 14 bases between. The CDR3 region is CASSYTRSGYGYTF. DNA for the CDR3: TGTGCCAGCAGTTATACCAGAAGCGGCTATGGCTACACCTTC.

V and J are TRBV5-1 and TRBJ2-2; 8 bases map to TRBD1. The CDR3 is 14 amino acids. V was clipped by 0 bases and J by 7 bases; unmatched bases: 2. The germline V gene has CDR1 SGHRS and CDR2 YFSETQ. CDR3 bases: TGCGCCAGCAGCTTGGGACAGGGGAACGGGGAGCTGTTTTTT. Residues: CASSLGQGNGELFF.

The chain is built from TRBV18 and TRBJ1-4, with 7 bases lining up with TRBD1. Losses at the gene ends were 3 bases for V and 3 bases for J; bases not matched to a gene: 4. The CDR3 runs to 15 residues. The V gene's germline CDR1 is KGHSH and CDR2 LQKENI. The CDR3 DNA sequence: TGTGCCAGCTCACCCCCGACAGGGTCTAATGAAAAACTGTTTTTT. It specifies CASSPPTGSNEKLFF. Using reference TRBV18 and TRBJ1-4 for the parts outside the CDR3, the full variable domain is NAGVMQNPRHLVRRRGQEARLRCSPMKGHSHVYWYRQLPEEGLKFMVYLQKENIIDESGMPKERFSAEFPKEGPSILRIQQVVRGDSAAYFCASSPPTGSNEKLFFGSGTQLSVL.

This chain links TRBV28 with TRBJ2-3, with D perhaps matching TRBD2 (6 bases). This CDR3 is 16 amino acids long. V lost 4 bases and J lost 2, with 16 bases in between. Germline CDR1 is MDHEN and CDR2 is SYDVKM. The CDR3 nucleotides read TGTGCCAGCAGTTCCGCTACTAGCAACCCCACAGATACGCAGTATTTT. As protein: CASSSATSNPTDTQYF.

The sample holds one count of this clone. The chain recombines TRBV10-3 with TRBJ1-2, with 9 nucleotides matching TRBD1. V lost 6 bases to trimming and J lost 8 bases; unmatched junction nucleotides: 7. Germline loops: CDR1 ENHRY, CDR2 SYGVKD. The CDR3 runs to 13 residues. The CDR3 sequence: CAIRTGGSGGYTF. CDR3 in DNA: TGTGCCATCAGGACAGGGGGTTCGGGAGGCTACACCTTC.

There are a few counts of this clone. The gene calls are TRBV27 and TRBJ1-6, with a weak D call TRBD1 (6 bases). Looked up from germline, CDR1 is MNHEY and CDR2 is SMNVEV (reference sequence). V dropped 2 bases and J dropped 10 bases, with 9 bases sitting between them. The CDR3 runs 13 residues. CDR3 loop: CASSLNRESPLHF. In DNA, the CDR3 is TGTGCCAGCAGTTTAAACAGGGAGTCACCCCTCCACTTT.

The rearrangement joins TRBV6-1 to TRBJ2-1, with a possible D match to TRBD2 (7 bases). Germline-derived CDR1 and CDR2 are MNHNS and SASEGT. V lost 4 bases and J 4 bases, leaving 26 bases between the germline ends. CDR3 length: 19 amino acids. The CDR3 nucleotides are TGTGCCAGCAGTGGCACAGGGAAGGAGAGTCAAGCGGGGTACAATGAGCAGTTCTTC. Encoded protein: CASSGTGKESQAGYNEQFF.

This chain links TRBV29-1 with TRBJ2-1; 10 positions agree with TRBD2. The junction had 30 bases not matched to a gene; V was cut back by 7 bases and J by 12 bases. Germline CDR1 is SQVTM and CDR2 is ANQGSEA. The CDR3 extends over 19 amino acids. This CDR3 is CSALGLVRELAGAADRQFF. CDR3 sequence (DNA): TGCAGCGCCTTGGGGTTGGTCAGGGAGCTAGCGGGGGCCGCCGATAGGCAGTTCTTC.

The genes are TRBV20-1 and TRBJ2-2, with 10 nucleotides matching TRBD2. V shed 3 bases, J shed 4 bases, and the junction held 11 bases outside the gene matches. Germline CDR1 reads DFQATT; CDR2 reads SNEGSKA (reference sequence). The CDR3 extends over 17 amino acids. The CDR3 loop reads CSASRSGGSFVTGELFF. CDR3 nucleotides: TGCAGTGCTAGTCGTAGCGGGGGGAGTTTTGTCACCGGGGAGCTGTTTTTT.

The chain links TRBV2 to TRBJ2-7, with D perhaps matching TRBD1 (7 bases). The germline CDR1 and CDR2 sequences are SNHLY and FYNNEI. Trimming took 8 bases from V and 5 from J, leaving 25 bases between them. CDR3 length: 16 amino acids. CDR3 sequence: CASGRTGIFSSHEQYF. In DNA form, the CDR3 reads TGTGCCAGCGGGAGGACAGGTATTTTCTCGTCCCACGAGCAGTACTTC.

This clone turned up a few times. The rearrangement links TRBV10-3 to TRBJ1-3; no clear D gene. V lost 10 bases and J 0 bases, leaving 10 bases between the germline ends. Per germline, CDR1 ENHRY and CDR2 SYGVKD. The CDR3 contains 13 residues. CDR3 nucleotide sequence: TGTGCCACTCTACCATCCTCTGGAAACACCATATATTTT. This codes for CATLPSSGNTIYF.

This clone was counted only a few times. The chain has TRBV27 and TRBJ1-2, with TRBD1 matching over 7 bases. The V segment lost 6 bases and the J segment 4 bases; nucleotides outside the gene matches: 8. The CDR3 is 14 amino acids. The germline gives CDR1 MNHEY, CDR2 SMNVEV (reference sequence). The CDR3 is CASRGTASVYGYTF. The CDR3, as DNA: TGTGCCAGCAGAGGGACAGCGTCTGTCTATGGCTACACCTTC.

The chain recombines TRBV5-8 with TRBJ2-3, with D perhaps TRBD1 (9 bases). CDR3 size: 17 residues. Germline V gene lookup returns CDR1 SGHTS and CDR2 YDEGEE. The V end was cut by 2 bases, the J end by 3 bases, with 19 bases between. The CDR3 sequence: CASSFEGTGTRTDTQYF. CDR3 nucleotides: TGTGCCAGCAGCTTCGAGGGGACAGGGACTAGAACAGATACGCAGTATTTT. Full variable domain (remainder filled in from reference TRBV5-8 and TRBJ2-3): EAGVTQSPTHLIKTRGQQATLRCSPISGHTSVYWYQQALGLGLQFLLWYDEGEERNRGNFPPRFSGRQFPNYSSELNVNALELEDSALYLCASSFEGTGTRTDTQYFGPGTRLTVL.

This clone was detected only once. V usage is TRBV5-1 and J usage is TRBJ1-6; the D gene is possibly TRBD1 (5 bases). There are 15 residues in the CDR3. The germline V gene encodes CDR1 SGHRS and CDR2 YFSETQ. The V end lost 0 bases, the J end lost 8 bases, and 12 bases lay between the germline ends. The CDR3 reads CASSLAGKGDSPLHF. The CDR3 DNA is TGCGCCAGCAGCTTGGCAGGGAAAGGGGATTCACCCCTCCACTTT.

J is TRBJ2-5 and V is TRBV29-1, with a possible D match to TRBD2 (6 bases). Germline-derived CDR1 and CDR2 are SQVTM and ANQGSEA. The V end lost 2 bases, the J end lost 1 base, and 11 bases lay between the germline ends. This CDR3 has 14 amino acids. The CDR3 loop is CSVEKGGFQETQYF. The CDR3 DNA reads TGCAGCGTTGAAAAGGGAGGATTCCAAGAGACCCAGTACTTC. The full variable domain, its missing parts supplied by reference TRBV29-1 and TRBJ2-5, is SAVISQKPSRDICQRGTSLTIQCQVDSQVTMMFWYRQQPGQSLTLIATANQGSEATYESGFVIDKFPISRPNLTFSTLTVSNMSPEDSSIYLCSVEKGGFQETQYFGPGTRLLVL.

The rearrangement joins TRBV3-1 (or the pseudogene TRBV3-2) to TRBJ2-2, with TRBD1 as a possible D gene (6 bases). Trimming removed 4 bases at V and 6 bases at J, with 12 bases between. The CDR3 consists of 14 residues. Germline loops: CDR1 LGHDT, CDR2 YNNKEL (reference sequence). The CDR3: CASSPRPGAGELFF. CDR3 bases: TGTGCCAGCAGCCCTCGTCCAGGGGCCGGGGAGCTGTTTTTT.

The rearrangement uses TRBV7-9 and TRBJ1-4; D might be TRBD1 (6 bases). Looked up from germline, CDR1 is SEHNR and CDR2 is FQNEAQ (reference sequence). The V end lost 3 bases, the J end lost 8 bases, and 10 bases lay between the germline ends. The CDR3 runs 13 residues. The CDR3 nucleotides read TGTGCCAGCAGCTTGTCGACAGGCGAAAAACTGTTTTTT. Translated, it gives CASSLSTGEKLFF.

The V call is TRBV5-1, the J call TRBJ1-3; no clear D. The length of the CDR3 is 16 residues. Trimming left V 4 bases short and J 0 bases short, with 14 bases between. Germline V gene sequence: CDR1 SGHRS, CDR2 YFSETQ. CDR3 region: CASSGKGESSGNTIYF. CDR3 DNA: TGCGCCAGCAGCGGAAAAGGAGAGAGCTCTGGAAACACCATATATTTT.

The chain combines TRBV18 with TRBJ1-5; D possibly corresponds to TRBD1 (5 bases). Germline V gene lookup returns CDR1 KGHSH and CDR2 LQKENI. V was pared by 6 bases and J by 5 bases, with 14 bases between. The CDR3 loop spans 14 amino acids. Written as DNA, the CDR3 is TGTGCCAGCTCCCTACTCCAACAGGATCAGCCCCAGCATTTT. It encodes CASSLLQQDQPQHF.

The chain uses TRBV27 and TRBJ1-2, with 9 nucleotides matching TRBD1. From germline, CDR1 is MNHEY and CDR2 SMNVEV (reference sequence). The CDR3 spans 19 residues. The V gene end was trimmed by 4 bases and the J gene end by 8 bases; junction bases not matched to a gene: 23. The CDR3 nucleotides read TGTGCCAGCAGTTGTTTTAATGAAGAACCTACAGGGGGCCAGGGCGGCTACACCTTC. As protein: CASSCFNEEPTGGQGGYTF.

The J gene is TRBJ1-6, the V gene TRBV18, with 11 bases identical to TRBD1. The V segment lost 2 bases and the J segment 9 bases; nucleotides outside the gene matches: 6. The germline CDR1 and CDR2 sequences are KGHSH and LQKENI. This CDR3 region has 16 residues. The CDR3: CASSPKSGQGVSPLHF. For the CDR3, the DNA is TGTGCCAGCTCACCAAAGTCGGGACAGGGGGTTTCACCCCTCCACTTT.

V gene TRBV28 combines with J gene TRBJ1-5; no clear D. The germline V and J ends were trimmed by 4 bases and 5 bases, with 6 bases remaining between them. The CDR3 contains 12 residues. The germline gives CDR1 MDHEN, CDR2 SYDVKM. In DNA form, the CDR3 reads TGTGCCAGCAGTTCGAGGTATCAGCCCCAGCATTTT. Its protein is CASSSRYQPQHF.

Only a few counts were recorded for this clone. The rearrangement links TRBV2 to TRBJ2-3, with TRBD1 identical over 10 bases. The CDR3 covers 15 residues. The V segment lost 4 bases and the J segment 4 bases; nucleotides outside the gene matches: 5. Germline V gene lookup returns CDR1 SNHLY and CDR2 FYNNEI. DNA for the CDR3: TGTGCCAGCAGTGGACAGGGGGCAAGGGCAGATACGCAGTATTTT. This sequence encodes CASSGQGARADTQYF.

The V and J genes are TRBV6-5 and TRBJ2-3, with D hard to call. Trimming pared 4 bases from V and 2 bases from J, leaving 10 bases between. The CDR3 sequence is 14 residues long. CDR1 and CDR2 from the germline V gene are MNHEY and SVGAGI. CDR3 amino acids: CASSLSRITDTQYF. The CDR3 DNA is TGTGCCAGCAGTTTGTCCAGAATCACAGATACGCAGTATTTT.

This clone was picked up one time. The rearrangement links TRBV5-4 to TRBJ1-4, with D hard to call. V gave up 5 bases and J gave up 8 bases, with 10 bases separating them. This CDR3 comprises 12 residues. CDR1 and CDR2 from the germline V gene are SGHNT and YYREEE (reference sequence). The CDR3 sequence is CASSRREEKLFF. The DNA for the CDR3 is TGTGCCAGCAGTCGGAGGGAAGAAAAACTGTTTTTT.

The chain links TRBV9 to TRBJ2-3; TRBD1 matches 8 bases. Germline V lookup: CDR1 SGDLS, CDR2 YYNGEE. There are 17 residues in the CDR3. J gave up 3 bases and V 3 bases, and 12 bases lay outside the gene matches. The CDR3 here is CASSAQAAGGETDTQYF. The CDR3, as DNA: TGTGCCAGCAGCGCCCAGGCGGCAGGGGGCGAGACAGATACGCAGTATTTT.

The chain combines TRBV3-1 (or the pseudogene TRBV3-2) with TRBJ1-2; 7 bases match TRBD1. The CDR3 spans 13 residues. The V segment lost 6 bases and the J segment 4 bases; nucleotides outside the gene matches: 5. The V gene's germline CDR1 is LGHDT and CDR2 YNNKEL (reference sequence). CDR3 protein: CASSQGTVYGYTF. The CDR3 DNA reads TGTGCCAGCAGTCAGGGGACAGTCTATGGCTACACCTTC.